These T cell receptor beta chains were read from a single sample in a study of OX40 agonist ivuxolimab in advanced cancers. Only in-frame clones appear in the TCRdb table, and some are missing; sequencing was by immunoSEQ multiplex PCR. Of 20,000 to 25,000 clones listed, nearly 85% are singletons. The specimen comprised CD4+ or CD8+ T cells sorted from blood, sampled in a trial of the OX40 agonist ivuxolimab. The receptors were sampled from an adult with an advanced solid tumor such as melanoma, head and neck, liver or kidney cancer. The CDR3 runs from the conserved cysteine through the conserved F or W. The D gene is left open where the match is weak. Only part of the rows carry a size: once, few, many, or a class if the clone is expanded.

clone_size,d_call,j_call,v_call,cdr3_nt,cdr3_aa
NA,NA,TRBJ1-5,TRBV30,TGTGCCTGGAGTGGAGTGGAGGGACCCCAGCATTTT,CAWSGVEGPQHF
NA,TRBD1,TRBJ2-7,TRBV27,TGTGCCAGCAGTCCATCTAGGGACAGGGGTTCCTACGAGCAGTACTTC,CASSPSRDRGSYEQYF
once,NA,TRBJ1-5,TRBV28,TGTGCCAGCAGTTTATTGCAGGGAAGGAATGGCAATCAGCCCCAGCATTTT,CASSLLQGRNGNQPQHF
NA,TRBD2,TRBJ2-7,TRBV2,TGTGCCAGTTTAGCGGGGGGGTATCACGAGCAGTACTTC,CASLAGGYHEQYF
NA,NA,TRBJ2-5,TRBV28,TGTGCCAGCAGTGTAACAAAATGGGACGGCCAAGAGACCCAGTACTTC,CASSVTKWDGQETQYF
NA,NA,TRBJ2-7,TRBV5-1,TGCGCCAGCAGCTTGGGTGGGTTTTACGAGCAGTACTTC,CASSLGGFYEQYF
NA,TRBD1,TRBJ2-7,TRBV11-2,TGTGCCAGCAGCTCCGGGACAGAAGAGCAGTACTTC,CASSSGTEEQYF
NA,TRBD1,TRBJ2-2,TRBV11-2,TGTGCCAGCAGCCATCGGACAGGTCACACCGGGGAGCTGTTTTTT,CASSHRTGHTGELFF
once,TRBD1,TRBJ2-1,TRBV7-2,TGTGCCAGCAGCTTGGGAGACAGGGCCTACAATGAGCAGTTCTTC,CASSLGDRAYNEQFF
few,NA,TRBJ1-2,TRBV6-6,TGTGCCAGCAGCCCAGGGGTGCAAGGCTACACCTTC,CASSPGVQGYTF
NA,TRBD2,TRBJ2-1,TRBV16,TGTGCCAGCAGCCAAGGGACTAGCGGGAAGTACAATGAGCAGTTCTTC,CASSQGTSGKYNEQFF
NA,NA,TRBJ2-7,TRBV5-1,TGCGCCAGCAGCCTCGTGGACCGAGTTGCTTTACACGAGCAGTACTTC,CASSLVDRVALHEQYF
NA,TRBD1,TRBJ2-7,TRBV14,TGTGCCAGCAGCCAACTCGGGACAGTCTGGACCTACGAGCAGTACTTC,CASSQLGTVWTYEQYF
once,NA,TRBJ2-1,TRBV9,TGTGCCAGCAGCGACCCGGTGGCTGAGCAGTTCTTC,CASSDPVAEQFF
few,TRBD2,TRBJ2-7,TRBV11-1,TGTGCCAGCAGCTTTGGAAGGACTAGCGGTTACGAGCAGTACTTC,CASSFGRTSGYEQYF
NA,TRBD1,TRBJ2-3,TRBV5-5,TGTGCCAGCAGCATCAGACAGGGGTCGGCAGATACGCAGTATTTT,CASSIRQGSADTQYF
NA,NA,TRBJ1-2,TRBV6-5,TGTGCCACCCATCGGAGCGATTACTATGGCTACACCTTC,CATHRSDYYGYTF
NA,TRBD2,TRBJ2-3,TRBV18,TGTGCCAGCTCAACCTCTGCGGGGGACCAAAGGGCAGATACGCAGTATTTT,CASSTSAGDQRADTQYF
NA,TRBD2,TRBJ2-3,TRBV7-3,TGTGCCAGCAGCTTAACGGGGGCTAGCGGGAGGGCCCTGGGAGATACGCAGTATTTT,CASSLTGASGRALGDTQYF
NA,NA,TRBJ2-3,TRBV6-5,TGTGCCAGCAGTGTAGGCGACCGTAAGCAGTATTTT,CASSVGDRKQYF
medium-sized,NA,TRBJ1-4,TRBV27,TGTGCCAGCAGTCCCTGGCAGGGACTTACTAATGAAAAACTGTTTTTT,CASSPWQGLTNEKLFF
NA,NA,TRBJ2-1,TRBV2,TGTGCCAGCCAAAGATTGGGGGTGAGTGACAATGAGCAGTTCTTC,CASQRLGVSDNEQFF
NA,TRBD1,TRBJ1-2,TRBV27,TGTGCCAGCAGTACCGGACAGGCTAACTATGGCTACACCTTC,CASSTGQANYGYTF
once,TRBD2,TRBJ2-1,TRBV19,TGTGCCAGTAGCCTAGCGGGGCCGCCCGGCAATGAGCAGTTCTTC,CASSLAGPPGNEQFF
NA,NA,TRBJ1-2,TRBV29-1,TGCAGCGTTGACGCGCAGTCCCCGGGCTACACCTTC,CSVDAQSPGYTF
NA,NA,TRBJ1-3,TRBV6-5,TGTGCCAGCAGCGGGACTCGGACGGGAAACACCATATATTTT,CASSGTRTGNTIYF
once,NA,TRBJ1-5,TRBV28,TGTGCCAGCAGCAAGGACGGATATAGCAATCAGCCCCAGCATTTT,CASSKDGYSNQPQHF
NA,TRBD2,TRBJ2-3,TRBV5-1,TGCGCCAGCAGCGGAAATAGCGGGAGAGGAAATACGCAGTATTTT,CASSGNSGRGNTQYF
NA,NA,TRBJ2-7,TRBV10-3,TGTGCCATCAGTGGGGGTTACGAGCAGTACTTC,CAISGGYEQYF
NA,NA,TRBJ1-1,TRBV29-1,TGCAGTGTGGCAGATTTTATGAACACTGAAGCTTTCTTT,CSVADFMNTEAFF
NA,TRBD2,TRBJ2-7,TRBV7-9,TGTGCCAGCAGCTTAACTAGCGGGAACCACGAGCAGTACTTC,CASSLTSGNHEQYF
once,TRBD2,TRBJ2-1,TRBV13,TGTGCCAGCAGCTTAGAGGGCCAGGCTAGCGGGTACAATGAGCAGTTCTTC,CASSLEGQASGYNEQFF
NA,NA,TRBJ2-2,TRBV10-2,TGCGCCAGCAGTGACCCCGGGGAGCTGTTTTTT,CASSDPGELFF
once,NA,TRBJ1-5,TRBV19,TGTGCCAGTAGTTTAATCGGGGACCTTAGCAATCAGCCCCAGCATTTT,CASSLIGDLSNQPQHF
NA,NA,TRBJ2-3,TRBV19,TGTGCCAGTAGTACCCGCGTCACAGATACGCAGTATTTT,CASSTRVTDTQYF
NA,NA,TRBJ2-7,TRBV6-5,TGTGCCAGCAGCCCCGGGACGACCTACGAGCAGTACTTC,CASSPGTTYEQYF